Listed below are T cell receptor beta chains from one sample, sequenced in a study of cytotoxic CD8 clonotypes in ibrutinib-treated CLL. Repertoires were generated with immunoSEQ multiplex PCR, while TCRdb's copy carries only in-frame clones and drops some. The sample yields roughly 42,000 clones, 65% to 70% seen once. The sample consisted of PBMCs, taken after 24 months of ibrutinib treatment. These receptors were obtained from a human donor with chronic lymphocytic leukemia. CDR3s include the opening cysteine and the closing phenylalanine or tryptophan. The D gene is left open where the match is weak. For some rows the clone size is stated as once, few or many, or as a class when expanded; others skip it.

>.|TRBV5-1|TRBD2|TRBJ2-1
TGCGCCAGCAGCTTGGTTCTAGCGGGAGATGAGCAGTTCTTC
CASSLVLAGDEQFF
>few|TRBV5-1|.|TRBJ1-1
TGCGCCAGCAGCCCGGACGGAAACTTTGAAGCTTTCTTT
CASSPDGNFEAFF
>.|TRBV6-5|.|TRBJ1-1
TGTGCCAGCAGTTCCCCCGGCGGGGCCGCGGCTTTCTTT
CASSSPGGAAAFF
>once|TRBV4-1|.|TRBJ1-1
TGCGCCAGCAGCTCCCTCACCAGGGCCACTGAAGCTTTCTTT
CASSSLTRATEAFF
>.|TRBV5-5|TRBD1|TRBJ2-7
TGTGCCAGTCTTTTGTTGACAGGGGTCCACGAGCAGTACTTC
CASLLLTGVHEQYF
>.|TRBV19|.|TRBJ1-2
TGTGCCAGTAGAAGGGATTACGGCTACACCTTC
CASRRDYGYTF
>.|TRBV6-1|.|TRBJ1-2
TGTGCCAGCCGCCCCCCTAACTATGGCTACACCTTC
CASRPPNYGYTF
>.|TRBV28|TRBD1|TRBJ2-3
TGTGCCAGCAGTAGAAACAGGGGACCAAGCACAGATACGCAGTATTTT
CASSRNRGPSTDTQYF
>.|TRBV14|TRBD2|TRBJ2-5
TGTGCCAGTTCTAGCGGCCCCTGGGAGACCCAGTACTTC
CASSSGPWETQYF
>few|TRBV2|TRBD1|TRBJ2-3
TGTGCCAGCCCACGGACAGGGCGCACAGATACGCAGTATTTT
CASPRTGRTDTQYF
>once|TRBV5-1|.|TRBJ1-4
TGCGCCAGCAGCTTGGCGGGGGTTGGGGAAAAACTGTTTTTT
CASSLAGVGEKLFF
>once|TRBV19|.|TRBJ2-1
TGTGCCAGTAGAAAAATCCCCCGGAATGAGCAGTTCTTC
CASRKIPRNEQFF
>.|TRBV5-4|.|TRBJ1-2
TGTGCCAGCAGCGCTCCGAGACAGACTAATTGGGGCTACACCTTC
CASSAPRQTNWGYTF
>.|TRBV6-6|TRBD1|TRBJ2-2
TGTGCCAGCATCACAAGAGGGCAGGGGGCTGCAGGGGAGCTGTTTTTT
CASITRGQGAAGELFF